The present entry profiles one T cell receptor (beta chain) with its context. The table came from immunoSEQ multiplex PCR; TCRdb's copy has only in-frame clones and leaves some out. The table has about 220,000 clones, about four fifths seen once. A PCR-confirmed or clinician-diagnosed COVID-19 case had contacted exposed participants within 2 weeks of entry. V gave up 6 bases and J gave up 2 bases; unmatched junction bases: 6. Germline CDR1 SNHLY, CDR2 FYNNEI. This CDR3 has 15 residues. The data derive from a study of blood T cell repertoires in COVID-19. Study-wide context: Acute-phase and convalescent COVID-19 samples originated in the United States, Italy and Spain. From T cells, B-cell-depleted T cells, or PBMCs came the material, which was cDNA or gDNA.

The sequenced sample consisted of PBMCs or T cells enriched from blood (not recorded which). The TCR sequence derives from a woman between 40 and 50 years old who had been exposed to COVID-19. The chain is built from TRBV2 and TRBJ1-1, with 10 bases identical to TRBD1. The CDR3 spells CASRIRDRGNTEAFF. The DNA for the CDR3 is TGTGCCAGCAGGATCCGGGACAGGGGAAACACTGAAGCTTTCTTT.